The 30 T cell receptor beta chains below come from one sample, sequenced in a study of T-cell reconstitution after alpha-beta-depleted transplantation in children. Preparation of the TCRbeta library used unique molecular identifiers. TCRdb re-analysed the PCR reads in MiXCR, keeping a single row per CDR3 protein. This sample has 250,000 to 350,000 distinct CDR3 sequences; more than 8% occur once, and the top ten carry over 9%. This material consisted of PBMCs from the stem cell graft donor, taken from the stem cell graft. These receptors were obtained from a human donor who donated a stem cell graft to a child with SCID.

In regard to this clonotype: The CDR3 carries no conserved terminal phenylalanine or tryptophan, so it likely arises from a read error. The chain couples TRBV2 to TRBJ2-7; TRBD2 matches 13 bases. The germline gives CDR1 SNHLY, CDR2 FYNNEI. With V trimmed by 6 bases and J by 6 bases, 5 bases remained unmatched. The CDR3 consists of 14 residues. The CDR3 region has the DNA TGTGCCAGCAGAGGGACTAGCGGGGTACTCGAGCAGTACTCC. It encodes CASRGTSGVLEQYS.

In nucleotides, the CDR3 is TGTGCCAGCAGCTTAGGCTTGGAAAATCAGCCCCAGCATTTT. Translation gives CASSLGLENQPQHF. This chain joins TRBV13 and TRBJ1-5; D not resolved. CDR3 size: 14 residues. CDR1 and CDR2 from the germline V gene are PRHDT and FYEKMQ (reference sequence). Trimming left V 0 bases short and J 4 bases short, with 7 bases between.

This sequence joins TRBV20-1 and TRBJ2-1; 9 bases align to TRBD2. The CDR3 is 15 residues long. Germline V gives CDR1 DFQATT, CDR2 SNEGSKA (reference sequence). V lost 1 base, J lost 3 bases, and 4 bases stayed unmatched. As DNA, the CDR3 is TGCAGTGCTAGAGTCTTAGCGGGGGACTACAATGAGCAGTTCTTC. It yields the protein CSARVLAGDYNEQFF.

This clonotype was observed at least ten times. This chain links TRBV12-3 or TRBV12-4 with TRBJ1-2; no reliable D call. The CDR3 spans 14 residues. V was shortened by 2 bases and J by 0 bases, with 7 bases between the two germline ends. CDR3 nucleotide sequence: TGTGCCAGCAGTTTAACTTCCACTAACTATGGCTACACCTTC. Protein sequence: CASSLTSTNYGYTF.

This chain joins TRBV7-9 and TRBJ2-7; 8 bases are shared with TRBD1. The CDR3 runs to 15 residues. The ends lost 1 base at V and 5 bases at J; junction bases unmatched: 7. The germline CDR1 and CDR2 sequences are SEHNR and FQNEAQ (reference sequence). CDR3 nucleotides: TGTGCCAGCAGCTTAGTTGTGACAGGGGTCGACGAGCAGTACTTC. Translated, it gives CASSLVVTGVDEQYF.

The chain's CDR3 is CASRETGAQETQYF. CDR3 coding DNA: TGTGCCTCCAGGGAGACAGGGGCGCAAGAGACCCAGTACTTC. This sequence joins TRBV12-3 or TRBV12-4 and TRBJ2-5, with 8 bases fitting TRBD1. The CDR3 has 14 amino acids. The junction had 10 bases not matched to a gene; V was cut back by 11 bases and J by 2 bases.

This clonotype appeared a few times. The chain links TRBV20-1 to TRBJ2-7, with D possibly matching TRBD2 (6 bases). CDR1 is DFQATT and CDR2 is SNEGSKA in the germline V gene (reference sequence). With 3 bases removed from V and 0 bases from J, the gap between germline ends came to 12 bases. There are 14 residues in the CDR3. The CDR3 loop is CSARVAASSYEQYF. CDR3 DNA sequence: TGCAGTGCTAGGGTAGCGGCTAGCTCCTACGAGCAGTACTTC.

This clonotype was picked up a small number of times. CDR3 bases: TGCGCCAGCAGCGCAGGAGGACAGGCGAAACAAGAGACCCAGTACTTC. Encoded protein: CASSAGGQAKQETQYF. The chain has TRBV5-1 and TRBJ2-5; 7 positions agree with TRBD1. The CDR3 is made up of 16 amino acids. Germline V gene sequence: CDR1 SGHRS, CDR2 YFSETQ. Losses at the gene ends were 4 bases for V and 2 bases for J; bases not matched to a gene: 11.

This clonotype was observed at least ten times. This chain uses TRBV10-3 with TRBJ2-1, with D uncertain. The germline gives CDR1 ENHRY, CDR2 SYGVKD. The CDR3 length is 13 residues. Trimming removed 8 bases from V and 5 bases from J, with 13 bases in between. The CDR3 loop is CAIQPDPNNEQFF. The DNA of the CDR3 is TGTGCCATCCAACCTGACCCGAACAATGAGCAGTTCTTC.

The J gene is TRBJ2-6, the V gene TRBV21-1. TRBV21-1 constitutes a pseudogene. This CDR3 has 19 residues. The DNA for the CDR3 is TGTGCCAGCAGCAAAGATGGGATCCACACCCGCTCTGGGGCCAACGTCCTGACTTTC. It encodes CASSKDGIHTRSGANVLTF.

The table lists this clonotype with many counts. This sequence joins TRBV20-1 and TRBJ2-3; D tentatively reads TRBD1 or TRBD2 (5 bases each). Germline V CDR1 and CDR2: DFQATT, SNEGSKA (reference sequence). This CDR3 contains 18 residues. The V gene lost 5 bases and the J gene lost 6 bases, with 30 bases spanning the gap. Here the CDR3 reads CSARSTKTGFYEGDTQYF. The CDR3, as DNA: TGCAGTGCTCGCAGCACAAAGACGGGGTTCTATGAGGGGGATACGCAGTATTTT.

This clonotype was observed a few times. CDR3: CASSYRGTAYEQYF. Written as DNA, the CDR3 is TGTGCCAGCAGTTACAGGGGGACGGCCTACGAGCAGTACTTC. The chain carries TRBV27 and TRBJ2-7, with TRBD1 identical over 8 bases. Trimming took 4 bases from V and 2 from J; bases not matched to a gene: 4. The CDR3 is made up of 14 amino acids. CDR1 is MNHEY, CDR2 SMNVEV, per germline (reference sequence).

This clonotype was seen a handful of times. The chain is built from TRBV12-5 and TRBJ2-3; 10 positions match TRBD2. The CDR3 spans 16 residues. The V and J ends lost 7 bases and 4 bases, in that order; junction bases with no gene match: 11. CDR1 LGHNT and CDR2 FRNRAP come from the germline V gene. This CDR3 is CASEGGVAGGPDTQYF. The CDR3 nucleotides read TGTGCTAGTGAAGGAGGAGTAGCGGGGGGCCCAGATACGCAGTATTTT.

This clonotype was seen ten or more times. The V call is TRBV12-3 or TRBV12-4, the J call TRBJ1-3, with D possibly being TRBD1 (5 bases). This CDR3 has 15 residues. The V and J ends lost 1 base and 0 bases respectively, with 7 bases between them. CDR3 nucleotide sequence: TGTGCCAGCAGTTTAGGCCAGGGCTCTGGAAACACCATATATTTT. This gives the protein CASSLGQGSGNTIYF.

J is TRBJ1-2 and V is TRBV4-1; D is perhaps TRBD1 (6 bases). There are 15 residues in the CDR3. Germline V lookup: CDR1 MGHRA, CDR2 YSYEKL. V was shortened by 0 bases and J by 4 bases, with 12 bases between the two germline ends. This chain's CDR3 is CASSQETGAGYGYTF. CDR3 nucleotide sequence: TGCGCCAGCAGCCAAGAGACAGGAGCGGGCTATGGCTACACCTTC.

As concerns this clonotype: Mismatch with germline at one junction end may stem from a read error. The rearrangement links TRBV7-7 to TRBJ1-3; D possibly corresponds to TRBD1 (5 bases). Germline loops: CDR1 SSHAT, CDR2 FNYEAQ (reference sequence). The CDR3 extends over 15 amino acids. The CDR3 region has the DNA TGTGCTAGCAGCCCGGGACCGAACTCTGGAAACACCATATATTTT. It is translated as CASSPGPNSGNTIYF.

The J gene is TRBJ2-2, the V gene TRBV12-3 or TRBV12-4; maybe TRBD2 (5 bases). With 6 bases removed from V and 3 bases from J, the gap between germline ends came to 11 bases. The CDR3 sequence is 14 residues long. The CDR3 region has the DNA TGTGCCAGCAGCGAGGACGGGGACACCGGGGAGCTGTTTTTT. Translating gives CASSEDGDTGELFF.

The chain combines TRBV7-6 with TRBJ1-1; D gene uncertain. The germline V gene has CDR1 SGHVS and CDR2 FNYEAQ. V lost 7 bases, J lost 1 base, and 10 bases lay in between. This CDR3 has 13 residues. In DNA, the CDR3 is TGTGCCAGCACCCTAACAGAGAACACTGAAGCTTTCTTT. Its protein product is CASTLTENTEAFF.

This clonotype was seen only a few times. V and J are TRBV4-1 and TRBJ1-1; no reliable D call. Trimming cost V 10 bases and J 7 bases, with 19 bases left between them. The germline gives CDR1 MGHRA, CDR2 YSYEKL. There are 13 residues in the CDR3. The CDR3 bases are TGCGCCATCCAGTTTGAAGTACTTAGTGAAGCTTTCTTT. Translated: CAIQFEVLSEAFF.

This clonotype was detected only a few times. The V call is TRBV20-1, the J call TRBJ2-7, with 7 bases aligning to TRBD1. V lost 5 bases and J lost 1; bases outside the gene matches: 11. The V gene's germline CDR1 is DFQATT and CDR2 SNEGSKA (reference sequence). There are 15 residues in the CDR3. Here the CDR3 DNA reads TGCAGTGCTTGCCCTCCGGGACAGCCATCCTACGAGCAGTACTTC. Protein product: CSACPPGQPSYEQYF.

The genes are TRBV5-1 and TRBJ1-3; unclear D gene. Trimming left V 0 bases short and J 2 bases short, with 12 bases between. There are 16 residues in the CDR3. In germline, CDR1 is SGHRS, CDR2 YFSETQ. The CDR3 spells CASSLAGPHTGNTIYF. The CDR3 DNA reads TGCGCCAGCAGCTTGGCCGGGCCGCATACTGGAAACACCATATATTTT.

The genes are TRBV5-1 and TRBJ2-1; 10 nucleotides align to TRBD1. Germline lookup yields CDR1 SGHRS and CDR2 YFSETQ. V was pared by 9 bases and J by 7 bases, with 7 bases of the junction left unmatched. The CDR3 loop spans 13 amino acids. In nucleotides, the CDR3 is TGCGCCACCCCAGGGACAGGGGAAAATGAGCAGTTCTTC. Residues: CATPGTGENEQFF.

The chain has TRBV7-9 and TRBJ2-5; D unclear. Germline lookup yields CDR1 SEHNR and CDR2 FQNEAQ (reference sequence). V was trimmed by 5 bases and J by 0 bases, leaving 7 bases between them. The CDR3 is 13 amino acids. CDR3 region: CASSNRDQETQYF. CDR3 nucleotide sequence: TGTGCCAGCAGCAACCGGGACCAAGAGACCCAGTACTTC.

The CDR3 here is CASSLQGVSYF. CDR3 sequence (DNA): TGCGCCAGCAGCTTGCAGGGTGTATCGTACTTC. The rearrangement uses TRBV5-1 and TRBJ2-4; perhaps TRBD1 as D (5 bases). Trimming took 1 base from V and 15 from J, leaving 11 bases between them. Germline CDR1 reads SGHRS; CDR2 reads YFSETQ. The CDR3 covers 11 residues.

This clonotype was detected many times. This chain uses TRBV12-3 or TRBV12-4 with TRBJ2-1; no clear D gene. This CDR3 region has 11 residues. V was shortened by 5 bases and J by 8 bases, with 7 bases between the two germline ends. CDR3 nucleotides: TGTGCCAGCAGTCCCGAGGATGAGCAGTTCTTC. Translating it yields CASSPEDEQFF.

The chain employs TRBV20-1 and TRBJ2-7, with 7 bases that match TRBD1. The germline gives CDR1 DFQATT, CDR2 SNEGSKA (reference sequence). The CDR3 length is 15 residues. V was clipped by 5 bases and J by 3 bases; unmatched bases: 13. CDR3 protein: CSASIPTGSGYEQYF. The CDR3 DNA is TGCAGTGCTTCCATCCCGACAGGGTCCGGCTACGAGCAGTACTTC.

The chain uses TRBV20-1 and TRBJ2-3; TRBD1 matches at 7 bases. CDR3 length: 14 residues. V trimming: 1 base; J trimming: 4 bases; junction bases outside the gene matches: 5. Per the germline V gene, CDR1 is DFQATT and CDR2 is SNEGSKA (reference sequence). The CDR3, as DNA: TGCAGTGCTAGAGTGAGGGGGCAGGCAGATACGCAGTATTTT. Encoded protein: CSARVRGQADTQYF.

In this sample, this clonotype turned up many times. CDR3 sequence reads: CATSGNTGSGELFF. The CDR3 nucleotides read TGTGCCACAAGCGGGAACACGGGATCTGGAGAACTGTTTTTT. This chain links TRBV15 with TRBJ1-4; D unclear. Germline loops: CDR1 LNHNV, CDR2 YYDKDF (reference sequence). V was cut by 9 bases and J by 12 bases, with 23 bases left in between. The CDR3 totals 14 residues. Full variable domain (rest looked up from reference TRBV15 and TRBJ1-4): DAMVIQNPRYQVTQFGKPVTLSCSQTLNHNVMYWYQQKSSQAPKLLFHYYDKDFNNEADTPDNFQSRRPNTSFCFLDIRSPGLGDTAMYLCATSGNTGSGELFFGSGTQLSVL.

There are many counts of this clonotype. The CDR3 bases are TGTGCCAGCAGCTTAGTTGGGGTGCGCACTGAAGCTTTCTTT. Protein sequence: CASSLVGVRTEAFF. This chain uses TRBV7-8 with TRBJ1-1; D is uncertain. The CDR3 covers 14 residues. V lost 1 base and J 4 bases, leaving 10 bases between the germline ends. Germline values: CDR1 SGHVS, CDR2 FQNEAQ.

This clonotype was seen a handful of times. The rearrangement links TRBV5-1 to TRBJ2-3, with 9 bases identical to TRBD1. Germline CDR1 SGHRS, CDR2 YFSETQ. CDR3 length: 17 amino acids. J lost 4 bases, V lost 1 base, and 10 bases had no gene match. The CDR3 DNA is TGCGCCAGCAGCTTGCAGCCCACAGGGGGCCTCTCAGATACGCAGTATTTT. It codes for CASSLQPTGGLSDTQYF.